This T cell receptor beta chain was identified during a study of vaccination and CD4 T cells after COVID-19. The study's findings and limits: Vaccine-specific clones numbering 304 of 307 showed spike mono-reactivity in convalescent patients.

Treatment described: roughly ten-day PBMC culture with coronavirus spike peptide pools or control peptides (ViraFEST assay). The V segment lost 4 bases and the J segment 0 bases; nucleotides outside the gene matches: 5. The CDR3 has 15 residues. CDR1 is SGHTA, CDR2 FQGNSA, per germline. As regards this clonotype: Its specificity is not known.

Cultured CD4+ T cell DNA was sequenced using the Oncomine TCR Beta short-read assay. TCRdb re-called the PCR reads with MiXCR, one entry per CDR3 protein. Of about 20,000 distinct CDR3 sequences listed, 40% to 50% were seen once; the top ten hold under 4.5%. The clonotype was recovered from a human donor who had recovered from COVID-19. This rearrangement joins TRBV7-2 to TRBJ2-7; 8 bases are a match to TRBD1. The sample in question was CD4+ T cells from blood, cultured in vitro, obtained before SARS-CoV-2 vaccination. This chain's CDR3 is CASSSLTGASYEQYF. In DNA form, the CDR3 reads TGTGCCAGCAGCTCCTTGACAGGGGCCTCCTACGAGCAGTACTTC.